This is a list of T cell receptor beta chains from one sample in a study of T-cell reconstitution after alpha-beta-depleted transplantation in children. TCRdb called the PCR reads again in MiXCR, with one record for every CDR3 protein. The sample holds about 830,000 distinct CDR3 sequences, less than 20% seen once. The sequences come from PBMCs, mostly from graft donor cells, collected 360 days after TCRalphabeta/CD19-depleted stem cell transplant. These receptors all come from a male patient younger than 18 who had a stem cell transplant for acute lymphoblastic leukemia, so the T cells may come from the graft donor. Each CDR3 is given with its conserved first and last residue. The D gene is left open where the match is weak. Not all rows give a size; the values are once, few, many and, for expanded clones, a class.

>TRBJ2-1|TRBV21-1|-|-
TGTGCCAGCAGCAAAGACCGAAGCTCTAGCGGGAGTTTCGATGAGCAGTTCTTC
CASSKDRSSSGSFDEQFF
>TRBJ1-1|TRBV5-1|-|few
TGCGCCAGCAGCCAGGTAGCGGGGCCAAACACTGAAGCTTTCTTT
CASSQVAGPNTEAFF
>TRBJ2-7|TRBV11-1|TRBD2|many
TGTGCCAGCAGCTTAGAGCGGGACTACGAGCAGTACTTC
CASSLERDYEQYF
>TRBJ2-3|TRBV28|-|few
TGTGCCAGCAGGGCAGGGGTATGGAGCACAGATACGCAGTATTTT
CASRAGVWSTDTQYF
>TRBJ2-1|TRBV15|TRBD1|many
TGTGCCACCAGCAGATCGCCGGGACAGGGGGGAGAGCAGTTCTTC
CATSRSPGQGGEQFF
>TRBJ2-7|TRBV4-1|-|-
TGCGCCAGCAGCCTACAGACCGGGAGTCGCTACGAGCAGTACTTC
CASSLQTGSRYEQYF
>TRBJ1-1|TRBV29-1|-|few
TGCAGCGTTGACGGCGGGCAAGCTTTCTTT
CSVDGGQAFF
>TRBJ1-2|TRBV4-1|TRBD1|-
TGCGCCAGCAGCCAGGACAGGGGACCAGTAGGCTATGGCTACACCTTC
CASSQDRGPVGYGYTF
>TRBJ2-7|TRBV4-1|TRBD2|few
TGCGCCAGCAGCCAAGGGGGACTAGCCTACGAGCAGTACTTC
CASSQGGLAYEQYF
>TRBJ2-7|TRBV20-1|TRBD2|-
TGCAGTGCTAGAGTCCCCGGGACTAGCTTTCACGAGCAGTACTTC
CSARVPGTSFHEQYF
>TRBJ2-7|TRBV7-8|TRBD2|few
TGTGCCAGCAGCCCCCGGGAGGTGCCTACCTCCTACGAGCAGTACTTC
CASSPREVPTSYEQYF
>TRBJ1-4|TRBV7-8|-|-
TGTGCCAGCAGCGCACATCGGGTAGGCCGGGCTGAAAAACTGTTTTTT
CASSAHRVGRAEKLFF
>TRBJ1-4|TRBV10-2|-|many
TGCGCCAGCAGAGGTGCGGCAACTAATGAAAAACTGTTTTTT
CASRGAATNEKLFF
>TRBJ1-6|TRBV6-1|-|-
TGTGCCAGCATCGAGGGGAGTGTTACTTCACCCCTCCACTTT
CASIEGSVTSPLHF
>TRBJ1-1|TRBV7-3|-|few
TGTGCCAGCAGCTTAATAGGGTACACTGAAGCTTTCTTT
CASSLIGYTEAFF
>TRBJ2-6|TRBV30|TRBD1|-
TGTGCCTGGAGCCCGGGACAGGGGATCGCTGGCTCTGGGGCCAACGTCCTGACTTTC
CAWSPGQGIAGSGANVLTF
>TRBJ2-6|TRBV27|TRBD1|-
TGTGCCAGCAGTTTCAAGACAGGGCCTCTCCTCTCTGGGGCCAACGTCCTGACTTTC
CASSFKTGPLLSGANVLTF
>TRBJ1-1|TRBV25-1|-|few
TGTGCCAGCAGTGGGTACGGTCCGGCGATGAACACTGAAGCTTTCTTT
CASSGYGPAMNTEAFF
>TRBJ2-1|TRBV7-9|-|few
TGTGCCAGCGGGTTTACGCCTTTTGGGGATGAGCAGTTCTTC
CASGFTPFGDEQFF
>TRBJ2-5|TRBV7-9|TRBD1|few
TGTGCCAGCAGCGCCGGGACAGGGGTCGCAGAGACCCAGTACTTC
CASSAGTGVAETQYF
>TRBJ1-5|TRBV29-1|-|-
TGCAGTGTCCAGCTCGGGACGTCTAGTAGCAATCAGCCCCAGCATTTT
CSVQLGTSSSNQPQHF
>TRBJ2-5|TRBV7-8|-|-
TGTGCCAGCAGGCCGAGGGCCAGAGAGACCCAGTACTTC
CASRPRARETQYF
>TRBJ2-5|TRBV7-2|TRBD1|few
TGTGCCAGCAGCCGGAACAGGGGGGCAGGGGAGACCCAGTACTTC
CASSRNRGAGETQYF
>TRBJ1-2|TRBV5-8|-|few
TGTGCCAGCAGCTTGGACCAGGGGATACTCCGAGGCTACACCTTC
CASSLDQGILRGYTF
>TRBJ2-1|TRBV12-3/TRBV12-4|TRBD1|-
TGTGCCAGCAGTTTACCCCGGCGACAGGGGCAGACTGAGCAGTTCTTC
CASSLPRRQGQTEQFF
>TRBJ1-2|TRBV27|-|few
TGTGCCAGCAGATCATCAGGGGACTATGGCTACACCTTC
CASRSSGDYGYTF
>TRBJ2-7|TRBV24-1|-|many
TGTGCCACCAGTGATCCTCAGGGCCACTACGAGCAGTACTTC
CATSDPQGHYEQYF
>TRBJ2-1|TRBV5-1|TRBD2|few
TGCGCCAGCAGCACCGGGACTAGCGGGATCCACAATGAGCAGTTCTTC
CASSTGTSGIHNEQFF
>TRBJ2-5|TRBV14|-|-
TGTGCCAGCAGCCAGCTGGACCTACAAGAGACCCAGTACTTC
CASSQLDLQETQYF
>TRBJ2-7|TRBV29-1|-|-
TGCAGCGTTGCACCGAGAGCAGGGGACTACGAGCAGTACTTC
CSVAPRAGDYEQYF
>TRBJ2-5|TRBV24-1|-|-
TGTGCCACCAGTGGCTACCACCAAGAGACCCAGTACTTC
CATSGYHQETQYF
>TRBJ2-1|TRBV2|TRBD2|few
TGTGCCAGCAGTGACGGGAGGAACTCCTACAATGAGCAGTTCTTC
CASSDGRNSYNEQFF
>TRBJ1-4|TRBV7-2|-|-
TGTGCCAGCAGCTTATCCCCGGGACATGCAGTTTTT
CASSLSPGHAVF
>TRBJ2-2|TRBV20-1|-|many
TGCAGTGCTAGAGACCCCGGGGAGCTGTTTTTT
CSARDPGELFF
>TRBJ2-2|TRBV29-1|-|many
TGCAGTTGCTTGGCTAGCAACACCGGGGAGCTGTTTTTT
CSCLASNTGELFF
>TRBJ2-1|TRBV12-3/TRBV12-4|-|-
TGTGCCAGCAATCAGGGGGGGACGCTCGCTGGGCAGTTCTTC
CASNQGGTLAGQFF
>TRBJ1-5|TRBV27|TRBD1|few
TGTGCCAGCAGTTTAGTACAGGGGAGCAATCAGCCCCAGCATTTT
CASSLVQGSNQPQHF
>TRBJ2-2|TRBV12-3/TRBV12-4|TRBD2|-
TGTGCCAGCACCCTCGAAGCGGGAGGGCCTTTTACCGGGGAGCTGTTTTTT
CASTLEAGGPFTGELFF
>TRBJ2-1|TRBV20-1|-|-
TGCAGTGCTAGGGATCGAGGGGGTCGATACAATGAGCAGTTCTTC
CSARDRGGRYNEQFF
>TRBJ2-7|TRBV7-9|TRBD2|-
TGTGCCAGCAGCTCCCAGCCCAGCGGGAGCCCCTCGGGTCAGTACTTC
CASSSQPSGSPSGQYF
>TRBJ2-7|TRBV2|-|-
TGTGCCAGCGTAACAGGGGAGGCATCCTACGAGCAGTACTTC
CASVTGEASYEQYF
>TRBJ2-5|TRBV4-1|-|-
TGCGCCAGCAGCCAAGTCATAAGGAAGGACAGAGATCAAGAGACCCAGTACTTC
CASSQVIRKDRDQETQYF
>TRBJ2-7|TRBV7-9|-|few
TGTGCCAGCAGCTTAGTTACACAGCCCCTCTACGAGCAGTACTTC
CASSLVTQPLYEQYF
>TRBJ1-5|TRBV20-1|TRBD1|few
TGCAGTGCTAGAGATAAGGACAGGGTGGGACAGCCCCAGCATTTT
CSARDKDRVGQPQHF
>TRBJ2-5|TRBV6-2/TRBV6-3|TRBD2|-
TGTGCCAGCAGTTACAAGGCAGAACTAGCGGGAGGAGACTTC
CASSYKAELAGGDF
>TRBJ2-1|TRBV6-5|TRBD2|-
TGTGCCAGCAGTTACTCGAACGGACTAGCGGGATCCTACAATGAGCAGTTCTTC
CASSYSNGLAGSYNEQFF
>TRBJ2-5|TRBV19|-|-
TGTGCCAGACGGAGGGTGGCGGAAAGGGAGACCCAGTACTTC
CARRRVAERETQYF
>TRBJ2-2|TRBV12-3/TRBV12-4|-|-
TGTGCCAGCAGCCTCCCCTTACTAGCCTCCGGCACCGGGGAGCTGTTTTTT
CASSLPLLASGTGELFF
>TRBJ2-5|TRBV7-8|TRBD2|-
TGTGCCAGCAGCCCGCGACCGGGACTAGCGGCCCAAGAGACCCAGTACTTC
CASSPRPGLAAQETQYF
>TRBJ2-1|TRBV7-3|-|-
TGTGCCAGCAGCTTATTCGGAGGACGAGAGCAGTTCTTC
CASSLFGGREQFF
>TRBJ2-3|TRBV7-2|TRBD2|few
TGTGCCAGCAGCCTAGGTCTGGGACTAGCGGCAGATACGCAGTATTTT
CASSLGLGLAADTQYF
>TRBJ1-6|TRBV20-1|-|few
TGCAGTGCTAGGAAACAGTTTAATTCACCCCTCCACTTT
CSARKQFNSPLHF
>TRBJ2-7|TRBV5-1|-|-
TGCGCCAGCAGGAGACAGGGACTCTACGAGCAGTACTTC
CASRRQGLYEQYF
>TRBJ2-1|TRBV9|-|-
TGTGCCAGCAGCGCCCCCGCCCCTGAGCAGTTCTTC
CASSAPAPEQFF
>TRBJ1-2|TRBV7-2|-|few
TGTGCCAGCAGCTCAGAGCTTAACTATGGCTACACCTTC
CASSSELNYGYTF